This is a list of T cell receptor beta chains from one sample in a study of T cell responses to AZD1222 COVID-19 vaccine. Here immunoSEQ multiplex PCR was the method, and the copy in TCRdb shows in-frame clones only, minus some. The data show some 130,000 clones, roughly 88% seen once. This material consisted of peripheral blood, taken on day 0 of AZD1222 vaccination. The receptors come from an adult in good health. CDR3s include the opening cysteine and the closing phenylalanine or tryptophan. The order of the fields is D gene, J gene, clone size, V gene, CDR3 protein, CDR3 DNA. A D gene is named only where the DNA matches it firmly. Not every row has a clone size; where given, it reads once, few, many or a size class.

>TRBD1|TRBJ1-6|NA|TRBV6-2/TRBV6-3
CASSRTGQVILSLHF
TGTGCCAGCAGTCGTACGGGACAGGTTATACTCTCCCTCCACTTT
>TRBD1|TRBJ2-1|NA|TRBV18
CASSRQGTRDEQFF
TGTGCCAGCTCACGACAGGGTACTCGGGATGAGCAGTTCTTC
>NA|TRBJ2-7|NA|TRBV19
CASSPRAPAYEQYF
TGTGCCAGTAGTCCGCGGGCCCCGGCCTACGAGCAGTACTTC
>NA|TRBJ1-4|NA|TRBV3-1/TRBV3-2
CASSRADNEKLFF
TGTGCCAGCAGCCGGGCTGATAATGAAAAACTGTTTTTT
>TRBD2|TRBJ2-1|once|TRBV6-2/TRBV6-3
CASSYSLAGTNEQFF
TGTGCCAGCAGTTACTCTCTAGCGGGAACCAATGAGCAGTTCTTC
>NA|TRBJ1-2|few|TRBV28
CASSLGRAYGYTF
TGTGCCAGCAGTTTGGGCAGGGCTTATGGCTACACCTTC
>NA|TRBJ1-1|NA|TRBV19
CASSTTVNTEAFF
TGTGCCAGTAGTACGACTGTGAACACTGAAGCTTTCTTT
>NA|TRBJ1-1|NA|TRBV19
CASSIGFEMNTEAFF
TGTGCCAGTAGTATAGGTTTTGAAATGAACACTGAAGCTTTCTTT
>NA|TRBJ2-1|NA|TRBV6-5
CASCKSRGLNEQFF
TGTGCCAGCTGTAAGAGCAGGGGATTGAATGAGCAGTTCTTC
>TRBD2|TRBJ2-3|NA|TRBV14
CASSLLAGSSTDTQYF
TGTGCCAGCAGCCTACTAGCGGGCTCGAGCACAGATACGCAGTATTTT